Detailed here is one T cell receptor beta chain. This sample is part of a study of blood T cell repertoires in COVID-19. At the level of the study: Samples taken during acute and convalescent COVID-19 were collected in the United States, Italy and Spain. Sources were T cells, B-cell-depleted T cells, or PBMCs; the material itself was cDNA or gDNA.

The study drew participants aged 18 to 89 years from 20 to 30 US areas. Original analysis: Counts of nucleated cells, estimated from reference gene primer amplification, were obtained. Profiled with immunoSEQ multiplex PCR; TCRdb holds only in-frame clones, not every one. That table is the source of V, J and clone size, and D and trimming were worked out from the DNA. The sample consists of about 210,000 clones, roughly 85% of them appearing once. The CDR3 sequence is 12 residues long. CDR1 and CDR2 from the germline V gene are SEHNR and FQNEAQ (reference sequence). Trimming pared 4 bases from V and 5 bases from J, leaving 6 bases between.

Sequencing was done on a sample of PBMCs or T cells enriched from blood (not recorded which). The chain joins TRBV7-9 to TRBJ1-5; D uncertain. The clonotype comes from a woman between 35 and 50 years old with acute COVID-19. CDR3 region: CASSSSDQPQHF. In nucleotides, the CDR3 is TGTGCCAGCAGCTCCTCTGATCAGCCCCAGCATTTT.